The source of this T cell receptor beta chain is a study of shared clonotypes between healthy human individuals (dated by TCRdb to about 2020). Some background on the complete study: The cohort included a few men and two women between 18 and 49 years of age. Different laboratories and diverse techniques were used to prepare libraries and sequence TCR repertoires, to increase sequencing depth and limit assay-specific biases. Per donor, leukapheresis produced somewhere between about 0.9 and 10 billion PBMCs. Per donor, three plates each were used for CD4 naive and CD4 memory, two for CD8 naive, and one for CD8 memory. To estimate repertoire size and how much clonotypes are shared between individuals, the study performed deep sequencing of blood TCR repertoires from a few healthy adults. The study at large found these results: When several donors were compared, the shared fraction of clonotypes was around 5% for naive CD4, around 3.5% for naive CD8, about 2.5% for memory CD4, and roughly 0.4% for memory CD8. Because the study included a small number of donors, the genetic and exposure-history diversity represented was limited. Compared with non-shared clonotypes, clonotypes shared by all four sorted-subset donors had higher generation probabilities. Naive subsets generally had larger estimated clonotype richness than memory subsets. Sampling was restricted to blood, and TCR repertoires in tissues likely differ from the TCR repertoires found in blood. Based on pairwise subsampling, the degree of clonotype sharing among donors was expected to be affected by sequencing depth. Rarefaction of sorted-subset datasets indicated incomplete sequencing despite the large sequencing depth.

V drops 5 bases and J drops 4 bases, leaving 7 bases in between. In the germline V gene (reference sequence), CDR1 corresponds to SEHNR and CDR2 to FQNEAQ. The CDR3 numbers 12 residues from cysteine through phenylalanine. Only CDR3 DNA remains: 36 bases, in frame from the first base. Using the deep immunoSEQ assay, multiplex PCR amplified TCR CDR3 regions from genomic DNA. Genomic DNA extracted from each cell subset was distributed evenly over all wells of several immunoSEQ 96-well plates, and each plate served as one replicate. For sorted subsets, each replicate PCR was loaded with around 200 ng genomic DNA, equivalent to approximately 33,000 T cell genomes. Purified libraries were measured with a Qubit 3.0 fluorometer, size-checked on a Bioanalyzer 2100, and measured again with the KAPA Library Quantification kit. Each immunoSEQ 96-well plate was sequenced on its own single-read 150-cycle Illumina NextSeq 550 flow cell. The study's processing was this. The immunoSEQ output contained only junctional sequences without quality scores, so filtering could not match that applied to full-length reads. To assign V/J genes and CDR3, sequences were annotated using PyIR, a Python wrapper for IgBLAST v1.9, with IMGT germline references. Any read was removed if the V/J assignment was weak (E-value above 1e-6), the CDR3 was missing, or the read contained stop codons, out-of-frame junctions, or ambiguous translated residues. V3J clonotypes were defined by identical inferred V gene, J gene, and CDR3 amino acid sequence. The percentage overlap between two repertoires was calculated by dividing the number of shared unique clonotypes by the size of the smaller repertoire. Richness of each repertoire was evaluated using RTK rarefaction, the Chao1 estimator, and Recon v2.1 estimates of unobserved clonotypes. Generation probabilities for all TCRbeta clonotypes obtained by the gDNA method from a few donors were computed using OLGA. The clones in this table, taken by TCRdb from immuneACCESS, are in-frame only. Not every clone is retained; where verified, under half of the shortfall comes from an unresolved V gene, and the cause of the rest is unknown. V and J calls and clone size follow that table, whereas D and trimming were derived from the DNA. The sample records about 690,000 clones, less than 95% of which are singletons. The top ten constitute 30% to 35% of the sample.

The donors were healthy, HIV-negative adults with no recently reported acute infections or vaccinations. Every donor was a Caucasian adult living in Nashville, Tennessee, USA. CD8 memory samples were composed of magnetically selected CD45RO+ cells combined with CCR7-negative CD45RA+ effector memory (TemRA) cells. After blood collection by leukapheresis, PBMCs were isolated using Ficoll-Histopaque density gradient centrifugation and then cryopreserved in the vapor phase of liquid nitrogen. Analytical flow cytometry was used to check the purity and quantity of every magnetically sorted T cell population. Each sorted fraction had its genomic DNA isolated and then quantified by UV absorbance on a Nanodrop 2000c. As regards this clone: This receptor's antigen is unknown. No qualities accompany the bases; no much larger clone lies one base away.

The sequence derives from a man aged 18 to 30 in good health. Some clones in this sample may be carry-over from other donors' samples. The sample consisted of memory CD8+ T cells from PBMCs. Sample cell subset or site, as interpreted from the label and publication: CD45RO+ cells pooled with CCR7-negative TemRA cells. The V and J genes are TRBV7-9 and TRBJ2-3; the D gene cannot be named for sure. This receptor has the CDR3 CASSPNPDTQYF. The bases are TGTGCCAGCAGCCCGAATCCAGATACGCAGTATTTT.